These 3 T cell receptor beta chains share one sample of origin, sequenced in a study of beta chain features in type 1 diabetes. The whole isolated RNA underwent reverse transcription, so sequencing captured expressed TCRB transcripts. Profiled with immunoSEQ multiplex PCR; TCRdb holds only in-frame clones, not every one. This sample has about 140,000 clones; approximately 10% occur once, and the top ten carry 0.55% to 0.75%. The sample comprised central memory CD4+ T cells from blood. These receptor sequences come from a woman aged 40-49 years in good health.

The rearrangement joins TRBV7-9 to TRBJ1-4; 9 nucleotides agree with TRBD1. The trim removed 5 bases at V and 4 bases at J, leaving 8 bases unmatched. The CDR3 covers 16 residues. Germline V gene sequence: CDR1 SEHNR, CDR2 FQNEAQ (reference sequence). DNA of the CDR3: TGTGCCAGCAGCAAAAACAGGGGGCAGGGTAATGAAAAACTGTTTTTT. It codes for CASSKNRGQGNEKLFF. Based on the CDR3 plus reference TRBV7-9 and TRBJ1-4, the full variable domain is DTGVSQNPRHKITKRGQNVTFRCDPISEHNRLYWYRQTLGQGPEFLTYFQNEAQLEKSRLLSDRFSAERPKGSFSTLEIQRTEQGDSAMYLCASSKNRGQGNEKLFFGSGTQLSVL.

In this sample, this clone turned up a few times. V is TRBV7-7 and J is TRBJ2-3, with 7 bases identical to TRBD1. V shed 3 bases and J 6 bases; nucleotides not matched to a gene: 9. CDR3 length: 15 amino acids. CDR1 and CDR2 from the germline V gene are SSHAT and FNYEAQ (reference sequence). The CDR3 coding sequence is TGTGCCAGCAGCTTGGGGGACAGTGAGGCCGATACGCAGTATTTT. Its protein product is CASSLGDSEADTQYF.

This clone was counted a few times. The J gene is TRBJ1-4, the V gene TRBV19, with D possibly being TRBD1 (6 bases). The CDR3 loop spans 13 amino acids. V shed 10 bases and J shed 3 bases, with 12 bases lying between them. CDR1 is LNHDA, CDR2 SQIVND, per germline (reference sequence). Here the CDR3 DNA reads TGTGCCACCACAGGGAGACCTAATGAAAAACTGTTTTTT. Its translation: CATTGRPNEKLFF.